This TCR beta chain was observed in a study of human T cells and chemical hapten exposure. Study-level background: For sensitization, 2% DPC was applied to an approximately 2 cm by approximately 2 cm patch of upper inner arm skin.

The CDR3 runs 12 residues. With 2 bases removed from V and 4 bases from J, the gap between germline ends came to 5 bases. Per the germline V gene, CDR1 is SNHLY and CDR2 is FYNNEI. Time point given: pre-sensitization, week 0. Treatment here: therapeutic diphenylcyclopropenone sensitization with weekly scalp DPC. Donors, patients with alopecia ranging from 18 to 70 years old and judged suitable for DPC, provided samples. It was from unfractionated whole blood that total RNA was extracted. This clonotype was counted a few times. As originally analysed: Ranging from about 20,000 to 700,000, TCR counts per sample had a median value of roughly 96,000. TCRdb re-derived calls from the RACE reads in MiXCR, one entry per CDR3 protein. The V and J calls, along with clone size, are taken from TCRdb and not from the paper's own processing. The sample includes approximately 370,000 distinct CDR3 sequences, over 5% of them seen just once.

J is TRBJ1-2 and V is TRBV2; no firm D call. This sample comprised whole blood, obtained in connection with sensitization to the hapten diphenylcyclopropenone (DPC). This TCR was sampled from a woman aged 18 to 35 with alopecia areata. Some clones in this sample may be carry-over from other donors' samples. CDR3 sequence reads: CASSETIYGYTF. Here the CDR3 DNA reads TGTGCCAGCAGTGAAACTATCTATGGCTACACCTTC.